This T cell receptor (beta chain) was documented in a study of T cell responses to AZD1222 COVID-19 vaccine. With 0 bases removed from V and 5 bases from J, the gap between germline ends came to 14 bases. CDR1 is SGHKS, CDR2 YYEKEE, per germline (reference sequence). The CDR3 runs to 15 residues. Some clones are missing from TCRdb's copy, which holds only in-frame ones; the method was immunoSEQ multiplex PCR. The sample lists tens of thousands of clones, 82% occurring once. This TCR was recovered from an adult in good health. This material consisted of peripheral blood, taken on day 0 of AZD1222 vaccination. The J gene is TRBJ1-1, the V gene TRBV5-5, with a tentative D call TRBD1 (5 bases). The CDR3 sequence is CASSLESSWGTEAFF. DNA for the CDR3: TGTGCCAGCAGCTTGGAATCCTCCTGGGGGACTGAAGCTTTCTTT.